This TCR beta chain was identified in a study of human T cells and chemical hapten exposure. Study findings and constraints: Expanded TCRs showed more large CDR3 clusters than pre-sensitization or healthy control sets. Patch test score rose with PT1 expanded TCRs, significant at 8, 16, 32, not 4. The study found that DPC sensitization did not change TCRs above 1 in 1000 frequency.

TCRdb redid the calling of the RACE reads with MiXCR, one entry per CDR3 protein. Of about 120,000 distinct CDR3 sequences listed, roughly an eighth are singletons. Germline V lookup: CDR1 SGHKS, CDR2 YYEKEE (reference sequence). The CDR3 covers 15 residues. V was cut by 0 bases and J by 14 bases, with 18 bases left in between. Concerning this clonotype: The antigen is not known.

Time point in this sample: patch test 1, 2 weeks after DPC sensitization. Treatment indicated: therapeutic diphenylcyclopropenone sensitization with weekly scalp DPC. Before extraction, the whole blood was not fractionated, and total RNA was taken from it. The chain combines TRBV5-5 with TRBJ1-6; no clear D. The TCR sequence derives from a young man with alopecia areata. Some clones in this sample may be carry-over from other donors' samples. Sequencing used whole blood, obtained in connection with sensitization to the hapten diphenylcyclopropenone (DPC). The chain's CDR3 is CASSLAPAPLGSLHF. In DNA form, the CDR3 reads TGTGCCAGCAGCTTGGCCCCGGCCCCTCTCGGATCCCTCCACTTT.